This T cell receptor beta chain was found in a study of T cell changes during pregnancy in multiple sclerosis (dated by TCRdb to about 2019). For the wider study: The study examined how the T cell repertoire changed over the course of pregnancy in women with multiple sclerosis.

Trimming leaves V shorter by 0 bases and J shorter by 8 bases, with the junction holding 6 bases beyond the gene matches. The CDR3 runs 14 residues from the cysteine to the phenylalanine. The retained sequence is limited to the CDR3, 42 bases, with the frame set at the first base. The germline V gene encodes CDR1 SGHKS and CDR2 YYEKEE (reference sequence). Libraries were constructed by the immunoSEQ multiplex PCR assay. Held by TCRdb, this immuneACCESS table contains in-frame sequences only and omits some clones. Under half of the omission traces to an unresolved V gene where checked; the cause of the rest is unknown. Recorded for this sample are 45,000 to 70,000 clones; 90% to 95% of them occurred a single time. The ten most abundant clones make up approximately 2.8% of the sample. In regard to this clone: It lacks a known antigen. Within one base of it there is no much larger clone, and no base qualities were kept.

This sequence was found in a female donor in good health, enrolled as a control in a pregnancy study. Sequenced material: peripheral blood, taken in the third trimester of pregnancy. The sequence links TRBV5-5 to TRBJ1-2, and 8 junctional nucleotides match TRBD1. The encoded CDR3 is CASSLGQGPGGYTF. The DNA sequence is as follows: TGTGCCAGCAGCTTGGGACAGGGGCCTGGCGGCTACACCTTC.